Shown below are 22 T cell receptor beta chains from a single sample sequenced in a study of beta chain features in type 1 diabetes. Reverse transcribing all isolated RNA meant expressed TCRB transcripts were sequenced. The assay was immunoSEQ multiplex PCR, and TCRdb's table has in-frame clones only and misses some. The sample records about 410,000 clones, approximately 13% being singletons. Sequencing was performed on naive CD4+ T cells from blood. The receptor set was obtained from a man aged 30 to 45 in good health.

This clone was recorded a few times. The genes are TRBV29-1 and TRBJ2-1; no reliable D call. Trimming removed 3 bases at V and 4 bases at J, with 4 bases between. Germline assignment: CDR1 SQVTM and CDR2 ANQGSEA. The CDR3 spans 11 residues. The CDR3 region is CSVDGYNEQFF. CDR3 nucleotide sequence: TGCAGCGTTGACGGTTACAATGAGCAGTTCTTC.

This chain uses TRBV19 with TRBJ2-1, with 8 bases fitting TRBD1. V was pared by 8 bases and J by 4 bases, with 13 bases of the junction left unmatched. The CDR3 loop spans 16 amino acids. Germline V gene data show CDR1 as LNHDA and CDR2 as SQIVND (reference sequence). The CDR3 nucleotides are TGTGCCAGTCGGAGGATCGGGACAGGCAAATACAATGAGCAGTTCTTC. Translation gives CASRRIGTGKYNEQFF.

Only a few counts were recorded for this clone. The chain joins TRBV27 to TRBJ1-1; TRBD1 is a possible D gene (6 bases). The germline V gene has CDR1 MNHEY and CDR2 SMNVEV (reference sequence). This CDR3 has 13 residues. Trimming stripped 2 bases from V and 6 bases from J, with 10 bases between. CDR3 protein: CASSLGRGAEAFF. Written as DNA, the CDR3 is TGTGCCAGCAGTTTAGGGAGGGGGGCTGAAGCTTTCTTT.

In nucleotides, the CDR3 is TGTGCCAGTAGTGCAGGGACAGGGGCCCAGCCCCAGCATTTT. Amino acid sequence: CASSAGTGAQPQHF. This sequence joins TRBV19 and TRBJ1-5; 10 nucleotides match TRBD1. Germline CDR1 is LNHDA and CDR2 is SQIVND (reference sequence). J was trimmed by 7 bases and V by 5 bases; bases with no gene match: 5. This CDR3 is 14 amino acids long.

This clone turned up a few times. The chain employs TRBV9 and TRBJ1-1; D unclear. The CDR3 extends over 15 amino acids. In germline, CDR1 is SGDLS, CDR2 YYNGEE. V dropped 5 bases and J dropped 0 bases, with 14 bases sitting between them. CDR3 amino acids: CASRPPRPLNTEAFF. In DNA, the CDR3 is TGTGCCAGCAGGCCCCCCCGCCCGCTGAACACTGAAGCTTTCTTT.

This clone was counted between two and nine times. J is TRBJ2-4 and V is TRBV11-3; D may be TRBD1 or TRBD2 (5 bases each). V was shortened by 4 bases and J by 8 bases, with 18 bases between the two germline ends. The CDR3 totals 15 residues. Looked up from germline, CDR1 is SGHNT and CDR2 is YENEEA. The CDR3 reads CASSSSGMGDYIQYF. For the CDR3, the DNA is TGTGCCAGCAGCTCCTCAGGGATGGGAGACTACATTCAGTACTTC.

V gene TRBV14 combines with J gene TRBJ1-1; D not certain. From germline, CDR1 is SGHDN and CDR2 FVKESK. This CDR3 has 15 residues. Between the trimmed V and J ends, which lost 2 bases and 0 bases, there was a span of 10 bases. The CDR3 loop is CASSQRTGMNTEAFF. The CDR3 nucleotides read TGTGCCAGCAGCCAACGTACGGGGATGAACACTGAAGCTTTCTTT.

The chain combines TRBV10-2 with TRBJ2-5; D call uncertain. This CDR3 has 13 residues. Germline V gives CDR1 WSHSY, CDR2 SAAADI. Trimming stripped 9 bases from V and 5 bases from J, with 16 bases between. DNA of the CDR3: TGCGCCAGTTTGGGTCGGGCTGTGGAGACCCAGTACTTC. Encoded protein: CASLGRAVETQYF.

In regard to this clone: At the DNA level, this CDR3 is encoded by other sequences in the same sample as well. The rearrangement joins TRBV7-9 to TRBJ2-1; D remains unclear. Trimming removed 3 bases from V and 1 base from J, with 7 bases in between. There are 14 residues in the CDR3. Looked up from germline, CDR1 is SEHNR and CDR2 is FQNEAQ (reference sequence). DNA for the CDR3: TGTGCCAGCAGCTTGAGCCTTTCCTACAATGAGCAGTTCTTC. Amino acids: CASSLSLSYNEQFF.

The chain has TRBV4-1 and TRBJ2-5; D call uncertain. Germline CDR1 reads MGHRA; CDR2 reads YSYEKL. Trimming left V 4 bases short and J 5 bases short, with 14 bases between. This CDR3 has 14 amino acids. CDR3 sequence reads: CASSPLSDWETQYF. The CDR3 DNA follows: TGCGCCAGCAGCCCTTTATCGGATTGGGAGACCCAGTACTTC.

The chain is built from TRBV29-1 and TRBJ2-3; tentative D call: TRBD2 (5 bases). The CDR3 spans 13 residues. The V gene's germline CDR1 is SQVTM and CDR2 ANQGSEA. Trimming pared 1 base from V and 4 bases from J, leaving 9 bases between. The CDR3 loop reads CSVEAGTSDTQYF. CDR3 nucleotides: TGCAGCGTTGAAGCGGGAACCTCAGATACGCAGTATTTT.

This clone was observed a handful of times. The chain uses TRBV28 and TRBJ2-7, with 7 bases that match TRBD1. There are 14 residues in the CDR3. With V trimmed by 5 bases and J by 2 bases, 6 bases remained unmatched. Germline V lookup: CDR1 MDHEN, CDR2 SYDVKM. CDR3 in DNA: TGTGCCAGCAGTCCAGGACAGGTCCCCTACGAGCAGTACGTC. Amino acid sequence: CASSPGQVPYEQYV.

The V and J genes are TRBV7-9 and TRBJ2-1; D unclear. Germline V CDR1 and CDR2: SEHNR, FQNEAQ (reference sequence). CDR3 size: 13 residues. V dropped 1 base and J dropped 8 bases, with 9 bases sitting between them. The CDR3 is CASSLVVAYEQFF. The CDR3 nucleotides are TGTGCCAGCAGCTTAGTGGTGGCCTATGAGCAGTTCTTC.

This clone was counted only a few times. This CDR3 is CASSFGTPDEQYV. The CDR3 DNA sequence: TGTGCTAGCAGCTTCGGGACTCCGGACGAGCAGTACGTC. The V gene is TRBV7-7, the J gene TRBJ2-7, with TRBD2 as a possible D gene (6 bases). Germline V gene data show CDR1 as SSHAT and CDR2 as FNYEAQ (reference sequence). The CDR3 contains 13 residues.

This clone has a handful of counts. The V call is TRBV7-2, the J call TRBJ1-2, with a possible D match to TRBD1 (6 bases). Looked up from germline, CDR1 is SGHTA and CDR2 is FQGNSA. V was shortened by 1 base and J by 4 bases, with 13 bases between the two germline ends. There are 15 residues in the CDR3. This CDR3 reads CASSLGGGTPYGYTF. The CDR3 bases are TGTGCCAGCAGCTTAGGGGGCGGGACACCCTATGGCTACACCTTC.

The chain combines TRBV7-6 with TRBJ2-3, with 12 positions matching TRBD2. V lost 5 bases and J lost 3; bases outside the gene matches: 6. This CDR3 contains 16 residues. Germline lookup yields CDR1 SGHVS and CDR2 FNYEAQ. The CDR3 DNA sequence: TGTGCCAGCAGCCTCGGGACTAGCGGGCTAACAGATACGCAGTATTTT. This encodes CASSLGTSGLTDTQYF.

This chain links TRBV28 with TRBJ2-1; D possibly corresponds to TRBD1 (6 bases). Trimming cost V 8 bases and J 6 bases, with 20 bases left between them. CDR1 and CDR2 (germline): MDHEN, SYDVKM. This CDR3 is built from 15 residues. Written as DNA, the CDR3 is TGTGCCAGCGCCCTAACCAGGGGAAGGGGCAATGAGCAGTTCTTC. Encoded protein: CASALTRGRGNEQFF.

This clone appeared a few times. This chain uses TRBV7-9 with TRBJ2-3, with D perhaps TRBD2 (6 bases). V lost 4 bases, J lost 6 bases, and 14 bases lay in between. Germline CDR1 SEHNR, CDR2 FQNEAQ (reference sequence). The length of the CDR3 is 14 residues. This CDR3 is CASSSGTGADTQYF. CDR3 nucleotides: TGTGCCAGCAGCTCCGGGACTGGGGCCGATACGCAGTATTTT.

V gene TRBV29-1 combines with J gene TRBJ1-2; D is uncertain. The ends were cut back, 6 bases at V and 3 bases at J, with 8 bases in the middle. The CDR3 has 11 amino acids. The germline V gene has CDR1 SQVTM and CDR2 ANQGSEA. CDR3 bases: TGCAGCGTCGACGGATACTATGGCTACACCTTC. Its translation is CSVDGYYGYTF.

This clone was recorded a few times. This chain links TRBV15 with TRBJ2-6, with a possible D match to TRBD2 (6 bases). In germline, CDR1 is LNHNV, CDR2 YYDKDF (reference sequence). The length of the CDR3 is 18 residues. V was cut by 0 bases and J by 1 base, with 13 bases left in between. The CDR3 sequence is CATSRDRGLSSGANVLTF. The CDR3 DNA reads as TGTGCCACCAGCAGAGATCGGGGACTCTCATCTGGGGCCAACGTCCTGACTTTC.

This clone was seen a few times. The chain joins TRBV7-2 to TRBJ2-1; TRBD2 agrees at 9 bases. The CDR3 has 16 amino acids. The V gene's germline CDR1 is SGHTA and CDR2 FQGNSA. V was pared by 1 base and J by 8 bases, with 9 bases of the junction left unmatched. Here the CDR3 reads CASSLEIAAGGHEQFF. CDR3 bases: TGTGCCAGCAGCTTAGAGATTGCAGCGGGAGGACATGAGCAGTTCTTC.

V usage is TRBV7-2 and J usage is TRBJ2-7, with D tentatively TRBD1 (6 bases). This CDR3 spans 13 amino acids. Germline CDR1 and CDR2: SGHTA and FQGNSA. Trimming took 5 bases from V and 4 from J, leaving 12 bases between them. Here the CDR3 DNA reads TGTGCCAGCAGCCCGCGGACAGAATACGAGCAGTACTTC. It translates to CASSPRTEYEQYF.